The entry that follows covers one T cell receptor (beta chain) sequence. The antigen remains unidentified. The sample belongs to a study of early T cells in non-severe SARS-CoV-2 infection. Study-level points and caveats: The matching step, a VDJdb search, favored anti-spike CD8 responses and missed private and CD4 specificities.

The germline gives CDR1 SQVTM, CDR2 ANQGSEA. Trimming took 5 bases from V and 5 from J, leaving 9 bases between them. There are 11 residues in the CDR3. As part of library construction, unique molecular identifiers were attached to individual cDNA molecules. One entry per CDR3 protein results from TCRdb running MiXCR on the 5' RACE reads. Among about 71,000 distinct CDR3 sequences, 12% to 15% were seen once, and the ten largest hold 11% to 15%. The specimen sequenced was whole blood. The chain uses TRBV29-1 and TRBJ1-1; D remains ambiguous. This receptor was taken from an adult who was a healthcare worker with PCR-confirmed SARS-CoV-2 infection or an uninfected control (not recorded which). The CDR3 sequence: CSVRSGTEAFF. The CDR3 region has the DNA TGCAGCGTTAGATCGGGGACTGAAGCTTTCTTT.